The T cell receptor beta chain described here comes from a study of patients and donors after allogeneic stem cell transplantation. This clonotype was seen only a few times. A single record per CDR3 protein comes from TCRdb applying MiXCR to the RT-PCR reads. The sample yields over 400,000 distinct CDR3 sequences, approximately 16% seen once. The V gene lost 4 bases and the J gene lost 2 bases, with 11 bases spanning the gap. The CDR3 has 14 residues. Germline-derived CDR1 and CDR2 are SGDLS and YYNGEE. This chain joins TRBV9 and TRBJ2-3; D is ambiguous. Source material: blood, either unsorted or a sorted T cell fraction (not recorded which). The sequence was obtained from a human donor who was either an allogeneic HSCT recipient or a stem cell or donor lymphocyte infusion donor (not recorded which). It is not recorded whose cells these are; they may come from a transplant donor. CDR3 coding DNA: TGTGCCAGCAGCTACCAGACCTCCACAGATACGCAGTATTTT. This gives the protein CASSYQTSTDTQYF.